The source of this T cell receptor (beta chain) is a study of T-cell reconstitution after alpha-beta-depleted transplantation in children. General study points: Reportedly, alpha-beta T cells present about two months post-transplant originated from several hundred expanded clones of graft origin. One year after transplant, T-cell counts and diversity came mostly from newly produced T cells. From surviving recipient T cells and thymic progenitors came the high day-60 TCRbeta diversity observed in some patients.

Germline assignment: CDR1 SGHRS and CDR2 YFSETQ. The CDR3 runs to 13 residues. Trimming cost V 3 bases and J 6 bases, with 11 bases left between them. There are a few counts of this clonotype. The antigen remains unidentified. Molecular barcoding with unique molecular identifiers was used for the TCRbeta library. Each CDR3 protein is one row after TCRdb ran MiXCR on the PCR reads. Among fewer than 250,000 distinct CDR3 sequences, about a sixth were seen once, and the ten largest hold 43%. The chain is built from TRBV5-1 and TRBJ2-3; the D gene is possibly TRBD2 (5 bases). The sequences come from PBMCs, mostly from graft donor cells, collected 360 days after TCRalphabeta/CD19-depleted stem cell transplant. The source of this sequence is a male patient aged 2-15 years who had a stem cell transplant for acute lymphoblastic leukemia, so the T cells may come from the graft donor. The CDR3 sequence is CASSYGISDTQYF. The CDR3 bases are TGCGCCAGCAGCTACGGGATTTCCGATACGCAGTATTTT.